Shown below are 17 T cell receptor beta chains from a single sample sequenced in a study of shared clonotypes between healthy human individuals. Clones were read by immunoSEQ multiplex PCR, and TCRdb kept only the in-frame ones, dropping some. The sample shows hundreds of thousands of clones, 70% to 80% of them seen only once. The sample taken for sequencing was PBMCs. These receptors came from a woman aged 40-49 years in good health. Some clones in this sample may be carry-over from other donors' samples.

This clone turned up a few times. The gene calls are TRBV6-5 and TRBJ1-5; 7 nucleotides align to TRBD1. V lost 0 bases to trimming and J lost 3 bases; unmatched junction nucleotides: 2. CDR3 length: 15 amino acids. Per germline, CDR1 MNHEY and CDR2 SVGAGI. This chain's CDR3 is CASSYSGTDNQPQHF. The CDR3 DNA reads as TGTGCCAGCAGTTACTCCGGGACAGACAATCAGCCCCAGCATTTT.

The chain links TRBV5-1 to TRBJ2-7; TRBD1 matches 7 bases. CDR1 and CDR2 from the germline V gene are SGHRS and YFSETQ. The CDR3 has 14 amino acids. V trimming: 3 bases; J trimming: 7 bases; junction bases outside the gene matches: 10. The CDR3 DNA reads as TGCGCCAGCAGCTCGACAGACCCGACAGGGGAGCAGTACTTC. Amino acids: CASSSTDPTGEQYF.

V gene TRBV25-1 combines with J gene TRBJ2-1; D ambiguous. The germline CDR1 and CDR2 sequences are MGHDK and SYGVNS. Trimming removed 5 bases from V and 5 bases from J, with 4 bases in between. This CDR3 comprises 11 residues. The CDR3 DNA follows: TGTGCCAGCAGTCTCAACAATGAGCAGTTCTTC. Amino acid sequence: CASSLNNEQFF.

By its share, this clone is medium-sized. Other DNA sequences within the sample encode an identical CDR3. The chain links TRBV4-2 to TRBJ2-7; D is unclear. V shed 0 bases and J shed 1 base, with 10 bases lying between them. The CDR3 is 15 amino acids. Per germline, CDR1 LGHNA and CDR2 YNFKEQ. CDR3 sequence (DNA): TGTGCCAGCAGCCAAGAAGGAGATGTATCCTACGAGCAGTACTTC. This encodes CASSQEGDVSYEQYF.

There are a few counts of this clone. The V call is TRBV7-9, the J call TRBJ1-3; unclear D gene. The germline V gene encodes CDR1 SEHNR and CDR2 FQNEAQ (reference sequence). This CDR3 has 14 amino acids. V was clipped by 2 bases and J by 0 bases, with 5 bases between them. CDR3 amino acids: CASSLSYSGNTIYF. The CDR3 DNA follows: TGTGCCAGCAGCTTAAGTTACTCTGGAAACACCATATATTTT.

CDR3 sequence: CASSLQGVPYEQYF. CDR3 coding DNA: TGTGCCAGCAGTTTACAGGGGGTCCCCTACGAGCAGTACTTC. The J gene is TRBJ2-7, the V gene TRBV28; 7 nucleotides line up with TRBD1. J was trimmed by 2 bases and V by 2 bases; bases with no gene match: 3. The CDR3 is 14 amino acids. CDR1 MDHEN and CDR2 SYDVKM come from the germline V gene.

This clone has more than one count but fewer than ten. In DNA, the CDR3 is TGTGCCAGCAGGGCAAGTGGTGGAAATCAGCCCCAGCATTTT. Translation gives CASRASGGNQPQHF. The chain carries TRBV28 and TRBJ1-5; the D is unclear. Germline V gene lookup returns CDR1 MDHEN and CDR2 SYDVKM. CDR3 length: 14 amino acids. V gave up 6 bases and J gave up 4 bases, with 13 bases separating them.

V and J are TRBV5-6 and TRBJ2-7; 9 nucleotides agree with TRBD1. The CDR3 sequence is 13 residues long. The junction had 6 bases not matched to a gene; V was cut back by 4 bases and J by 7 bases. CDR1 is SGHDT, CDR2 YYEEEE, per germline. CDR3 DNA sequence: TGTGCCAGCAGCGTCGGGACAGGGTGGGAGCAGTACTTC. Protein: CASSVGTGWEQYF.

This sequence joins TRBV5-1 and TRBJ2-7, with 11 bases lining up with TRBD2. The germline gives CDR1 SGHRS, CDR2 YFSETQ. V gave up 0 bases and J gave up 1 base; unmatched junction bases: 6. CDR3 size: 17 residues. The CDR3: CASSLVLAGAASYEQYF. Written as DNA, the CDR3 is TGCGCCAGCAGCTTGGTACTAGCGGGGGCCGCGTCCTACGAGCAGTACTTC. Complete variable domain (other parts from reference TRBV5-1 and TRBJ2-7): KAGVTQTPRYLIKTRGQQVTLSCSPISGHRSVSWYQQTPGQGLQFLFEYFSETQRNKGNFPGRFSGRQFSNSRSEMNVSTLELGDSALYLCASSLVLAGAASYEQYFGPGTRLTVT.

Only one count was recorded for this clone. The V call is TRBV27, the J call TRBJ1-4; D uncertain. Germline-derived CDR1 and CDR2 are MNHEY and SMNVEV (reference sequence). Trimming removed 3 bases at V and 7 bases at J, with 12 bases between. This CDR3 comprises 14 residues. CDR3 sequence (DNA): TGTGCCAGCAGTTTTCTAGGGATGGGTGAAAAACTGTTTTTT. Amino acids: CASSFLGMGEKLFF.

The rearrangement joins TRBV6-5 to TRBJ2-5, with TRBD2 matching over 12 bases. Looked up from germline, CDR1 is MNHEY and CDR2 is SVGAGI. The CDR3 is 15 amino acids. Trimming cost V 2 bases and J 6 bases; bases outside gene matches: 4. The CDR3 loop is CASSYPGLAGKTQYF. Written as DNA, the CDR3 is TGTGCCAGCAGTTACCCGGGACTAGCGGGCAAGACCCAGTACTTC.

The chain has TRBV15 and TRBJ2-5, with D perhaps matching TRBD1 (6 bases). The DNA end lines up better with TRBJ2-7; the J call may be wrong. This CDR3 region has 16 residues. Per the germline V gene, CDR1 is LNHNV and CDR2 is YYDKDF (reference sequence). CDR3 DNA: TGTGCCACCAGCCCTGCGTCTGGGGACACCTCCTACGAGCAGTACTTC. It encodes CATSPASGDTSYEQYF.

The chain employs TRBV6-6 and TRBJ2-3; the D is unclear. Per the germline V gene, CDR1 is MNHNY and CDR2 is SVGAGI (reference sequence). The germline V and J ends were trimmed by 0 bases and 3 bases, with 10 bases remaining between them. CDR3 length: 15 amino acids. The CDR3 loop is CASSYSNRDTDTQYF. CDR3 nucleotides: TGTGCCAGCAGTTACTCGAACAGAGATACAGATACGCAGTATTTT.

Regarding this clone: Other nucleotide sequences in the sample specify the same CDR3. This rearrangement joins TRBV18 to TRBJ1-5; D may be TRBD1 (5 bases). The V gene's germline CDR1 is KGHSH and CDR2 LQKENI. The CDR3 sequence is 14 residues long. Trimming took off 3 bases at V and 2 bases at J, with 8 bases between the two ends. This chain's CDR3 is CASSPGTGNQPQHF. The DNA of the CDR3 is TGTGCCAGCTCACCCGGGACGGGCAATCAGCCCCAGCATTTT. The full variable domain, rest sourced from reference TRBV18 and TRBJ1-5, is NAGVMQNPRHLVRRRGQEARLRCSPMKGHSHVYWYRQLPEEGLKFMVYLQKENIIDESGMPKERFSAEFPKEGPSILRIQQVVRGDSAAYFCASSPGTGNQPQHFGDGTRLSIL.

This clone appeared a few times. This chain's CDR3 is CAWTSGDSYEQYF. CDR3 nucleotides: TGTGCCTGGACGTCAGGGGATTCCTACGAGCAGTACTTC. The chain employs TRBV30 and TRBJ2-7; D may be TRBD1 (6 bases). CDR1 and CDR2 (germline): GTSNPN, SVGIG (reference sequence). The CDR3 length is 13 residues. With 4 bases removed from V and 1 base from J, the gap between germline ends came to 11 bases.

The gene calls are TRBV11-2 and TRBJ2-4, with TRBD2 as a possible D gene (7 bases). The CDR3 is 13 residues long. The germline V gene has CDR1 SGHAT and CDR2 FQNNGV. V was cut by 6 bases and J by 6 bases, with 12 bases left in between. CDR3 sequence reads: CASRHREGNIQYF. CDR3 coding DNA: TGTGCCAGCAGACACAGGGAGGGAAACATTCAGTACTTC.

The rearrangement links TRBV5-4 to TRBJ2-7, with 7 bases identical to TRBD2. The CDR3 contains 16 residues. V lost 4 bases and J lost 6; bases outside the gene matches: 16. CDR1 and CDR2 (germline): SGHNT, YYREEE (reference sequence). The CDR3 here is CASSDHLTSYFSEQYF. The CDR3 coding sequence is TGTGCCAGCAGCGACCACCTGACTAGCTATTTCTCCGAGCAGTACTTC.